What follows describes a single T cell receptor beta chain. This sample was included in a study of T cell repertoires in cytomegalovirus infection. Looked up from germline, CDR1 is MNHEY and CDR2 is SVGEGT. The CDR3 spans 14 residues. V shed 2 bases and J 9 bases; nucleotides not matched to a gene: 7. TCRdb called the reads again in MiXCR, with one record for every CDR3 protein. The table shows 200,000 or so distinct CDR3 sequences, with 28% occurring only once. The chain is built from TRBV6-2 or TRBV6-3 and TRBJ1-5; 7 bases agree with TRBD1. The receptor was derived from a human donor in good health (CMV status not recorded). Some clones in this sample may be carry-over from other donors' samples. The specimen sequenced was PBMCs. The CDR3 DNA sequence: TGTGCCAGCAGTTACGGACAGGTTCTGGGGCCCCAGCATTTT. Its protein is CASSYGQVLGPQHF.